Below, one T cell receptor (beta chain) is given with its context. What it binds is not known. Germline loops: CDR1 SGHDT, CDR2 YYEEEE. The CDR3 totals 14 residues. The V and J ends lost 4 bases and 3 bases, in that order; junction bases with no gene match: 6. The data were obtained in a study of T cell responses to AZD1222 COVID-19 vaccine. Overall study findings and caveats: Two AZD1222 doses significantly raised spike-specific TCR breadth and depth over controls.

Measured with immunoSEQ multiplex PCR; TCRdb has only the in-frame clones, and not every one. The sample consists of 130,000 to 150,000 clones, approximately 90% of them appearing once. The receptor's source is an adult in good health. V gene TRBV5-6 combines with J gene TRBJ2-7; 8 positions agree with TRBD2. The sample in question was peripheral blood, obtained on day 0 of MenACWY control vaccination. The chain's CDR3 is CASSRAGVGYEQYF. As DNA, the CDR3 is TGTGCCAGCAGCCGAGCGGGAGTAGGCTACGAGCAGTACTTC.